The sequence of this T cell receptor beta chain was determined in a study of CD8 T cells in ankylosing spondylitis. The CDR3 length is 14 residues. V lost 1 base to trimming and J lost 8 bases, with 12 bases between them. Germline values: CDR1 LGHDT, CDR2 YNNKEL (reference sequence). This clonotype has at least ten counts. Each CDR3 protein gets one entry after TCRdb re-called the 5' RACE reads with MiXCR. The data show around 130,000 distinct CDR3 sequences, over 6.5% seen once. The TCR was taken from a male donor with ankylosing spondylitis or in good health (not recorded which). Sequencing was done on a sample of blood, either unsorted or a sorted T cell fraction (not recorded which). V usage is TRBV3-1 and J usage is TRBJ2-1; perhaps TRBD2 as D (6 bases). In DNA form, the CDR3 reads TGTGCCAGCAGCCAAGCTAGCGCCATGGATGAGCAGTTCTTC. Translation: CASSQASAMDEQFF.